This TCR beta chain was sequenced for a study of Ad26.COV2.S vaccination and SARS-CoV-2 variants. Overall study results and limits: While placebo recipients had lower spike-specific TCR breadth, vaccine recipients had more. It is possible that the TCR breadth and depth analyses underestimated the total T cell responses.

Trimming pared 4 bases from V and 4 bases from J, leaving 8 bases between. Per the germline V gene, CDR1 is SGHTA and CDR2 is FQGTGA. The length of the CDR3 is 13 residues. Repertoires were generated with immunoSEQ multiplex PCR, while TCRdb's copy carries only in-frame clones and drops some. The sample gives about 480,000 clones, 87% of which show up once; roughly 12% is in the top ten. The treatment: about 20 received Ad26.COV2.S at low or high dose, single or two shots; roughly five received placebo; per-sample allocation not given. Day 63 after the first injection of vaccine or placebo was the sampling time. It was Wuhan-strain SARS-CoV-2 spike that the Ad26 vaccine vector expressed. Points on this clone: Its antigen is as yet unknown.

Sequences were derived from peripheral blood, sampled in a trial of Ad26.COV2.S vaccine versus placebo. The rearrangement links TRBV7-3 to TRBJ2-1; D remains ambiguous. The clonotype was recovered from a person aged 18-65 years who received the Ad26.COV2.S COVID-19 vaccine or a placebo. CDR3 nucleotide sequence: TGTGCCAGCAGCTCATACGTTTACAATGAGCAGTTCTTC. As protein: CASSSYVYNEQFF.